Listed below are T cell receptor beta chains from one sample, sequenced in a study of response to subunit inactivated influenza vaccine. TCRdb passed the RT-PCR reads through MiXCR, listing each CDR3 protein once. This table has about 700,000 distinct CDR3 sequences, 15% to 19% appearing once. Sample: PBMCs from blood, taken 11 to 12 days after vaccination. Receptors originate from a man between 50 and 59 years old who received an inactivated influenza vaccine. Each CDR3 is given with its conserved first and last residue. Fields, in order: V gene, D gene, clone size, CDR3 length, J gene, CDR3 DNA, CDR3 protein. A D gene is named only where the DNA matches it firmly. Clone size, where shown, is once, few, many, or a class for clones that have expanded.

>TRBV12-3/TRBV12-4|TRBD2|many|14|TRBJ2-7
TGTGCCAGCAGTTTCGCCGGGGGGACCTACGAGCAGTACTTC
CASSFAGGTYEQYF
>TRBV6-2/TRBV6-3|NA|many|16|TRBJ1-5
TGTGCCAGCCGAAAAGGGTCCACAGGAAACAATCAGCCCCAGCATTTT
CASRKGSTGNNQPQHF
>TRBV4-3|TRBD1|NA|15|TRBJ1-4
TGCGCCAGCAGCCAGCCGGGACAGGGAAATGAAAAACTGTTTTTT
CASSQPGQGNEKLFF
>TRBV5-5|NA|few|13|TRBJ1-6
TGTGCCAGCAGCTTCATTTCGGGTTCACCCCTCCACTTT
CASSFISGSPLHF
>TRBV19|NA|NA|15|TRBJ2-2
TGTGCCAGTAGTATCCATCGGGATGGTACCGGGGAGCTGTTTTTT
CASSIHRDGTGELFF
>TRBV5-1|TRBD2|many|15|TRBJ2-2
TGTGCCAGCAGCTCTGGACTAGCCGGCACCGGGGAGCTGTTTTTT
CASSSGLAGTGELFF
>TRBV9|TRBD2|NA|16|TRBJ2-7
TGTGCCAGCAGCGCCTACAGCGGGAGTCTGCCGGGTGAGCAGTACTTC
CASSAYSGSLPGEQYF
>TRBV27|TRBD1|NA|14|TRBJ2-7
TGTGCCAGCAGTTCCCTGGACAGGGTCCACGAGCAGTACTTC
CASSSLDRVHEQYF
>TRBV7-9|TRBD1|few|15|TRBJ2-1
TGTGCCAGCAGCCTCCGACAGGGGGTCCCTGATGAGCAGTTCTTC
CASSLRQGVPDEQFF
>TRBV20-1|NA|few|11|TRBJ2-5
TGCAGTGCTAGAGATGGAGAGACCCAGTACTTC
CSARDGETQYF
>TRBV3-1|NA|NA|13|TRBJ2-5
TGTGCCAGCAGCAAAGTGCGGGCTGAGACCCAGTACTTC
CASSKVRAETQYF
>TRBV7-2|NA|NA|15|TRBJ2-3
TGTGCCAGCAGCTTAGCGCCGGGAGCCAGGGATACGCAGTATTTT
CASSLAPGARDTQYF
>TRBV7-9|NA|few|15|TRBJ2-5
TGTGCCAGCAGCGTGATTATTCTGGGACAAGAGACCCAGTACTTC
CASSVIILGQETQYF
>TRBV10-3|NA|few|13|TRBJ1-1
TGTGCCATCAGTGAGGTTGGGGGGACTGAAGCTTTCTTT
CAISEVGGTEAFF
>TRBV12-3/TRBV12-4|NA|NA|14|TRBJ1-4
TGTGCCAGCAGTGCCCGCTGGGAAGGTGAAAAACTGTTTTTT
CASSARWEGEKLFF
>TRBV28|NA|few|13|TRBJ2-7
TGTGCCAGCAGTTTTCCCAGCTCCTACGAGCAGTACTTC
CASSFPSSYEQYF
>TRBV5-5|NA|many|15|TRBJ1-3
TGTGCCAGCAGCTTGGAACAGGGAACTGGAAACACCATATATTTT
CASSLEQGTGNTIYF
>TRBV20-1|NA|NA|15|TRBJ2-7
TGCAGTGCGGGGGGCGGGGCCACCGCCTCCTACGAGCAGTACTTC
CSAGGGATASYEQYF
>TRBV6-1|NA|few|13|TRBJ2-3
TGTGCCAGCAGTGGGGGGCTTAAAGATACGCAGTATTTT
CASSGGLKDTQYF
>TRBV28|TRBD1|NA|14|TRBJ2-3
TGTGCCAGCAGTCGACAGGGGGTGGGAGATACGCAGTATTTT
CASSRQGVGDTQYF
>TRBV11-2|NA|few|14|TRBJ2-7
TGTGCCAGCAGACCTCCGGGGCAGACGGGGGAGCAGTACTTC
CASRPPGQTGEQYF
>TRBV9|TRBD1|few|19|TRBJ2-1
TGTGCCAGCAGCGTAGCAGGACAGGGGGCCTATAGCTCCTACAATGAGCAGTTCTTC
CASSVAGQGAYSSYNEQFF
>TRBV18|NA|few|15|TRBJ2-3
TGTGCCAGCTCACCGAGGATTATCGGCACAGATACGCAGTATTTT
CASSPRIIGTDTQYF
>TRBV5-6|TRBD1|NA|17|TRBJ2-7
TGTGCCAGCAGCTTTTCCCAGACGGGACAGGTCTACTACGAGCAGTACTTC
CASSFSQTGQVYYEQYF
>TRBV20-1|TRBD1|NA|14|TRBJ1-2
TGCAGTGCCACGACCGGGACAGTGGGGGGTGGCTACACCTTC
CSATTGTVGGGYTF
>TRBV20-1|TRBD1|few|13|TRBJ1-2
TGCAGTGCTGGGCCGGGACAGGGGTCTGGCTACACCTTC
CSAGPGQGSGYTF
>TRBV4-3|NA|few|13|TRBJ2-5
TGCGCCAGCAGCCAAGATTGGCTCGAGACCCAGTACTTC
CASSQDWLETQYF
>TRBV27|NA|few|15|TRBJ2-5
TGTGCCAGCAGTTTATTGTCCCGGGCGGGAGAGACCCAGTACTTC
CASSLLSRAGETQYF
>TRBV4-2|TRBD1|few|16|TRBJ1-4
TGTGCCAGCAGCCATTACGGACAGGGGGCTAATGAAAAACGGTTTTTT
CASSHYGQGANEKRFF
>TRBV6-1|NA|many|16|TRBJ1-3
TGTGCCAGCCGCCGGCGAGGGGCGTACTCTGGAAACACCATATATTTT
CASRRRGAYSGNTIYF
>TRBV20-1|TRBD2|few|16|TRBJ2-1
TGCAGTGCTAGACACCTAGCGGGACCCCCCTACAATGAGCAGTTCTTC
CSARHLAGPPYNEQFF
>TRBV7-2|NA|NA|19|TRBJ1-4
TGTGCCAGCAGCTTAGCGCTGGGGGGGGCGCCTCAGTTTAATGAAAAACTGTTTTTT
CASSLALGGAPQFNEKLFF
>TRBV20-1|NA|NA|13|TRBJ1-2
TGCAGTGCTAGAGGAGGTACAGTCTATGGCTACACCTTC
CSARGGTVYGYTF
>TRBV7-3|NA|NA|13|TRBJ2-5
TGTGCCAGCAGCTTATCGGTAACCGAGACCCAGTACTTC
CASSLSVTETQYF
>TRBV20-1|NA|few|14|TRBJ2-7
TGCAGTGCTAGCGGGACAACCTGGCCCTACGAGCAGTACTTC
CSASGTTWPYEQYF
>TRBV28|TRBD1|NA|16|TRBJ1-2
TGTGCCATACCGGGAGAGGGGGCCTCGGAAGGAGGCGGCTACACCTTC
CAIPGEGASEGGGYTF
>TRBV20-1|NA|NA|11|TRBJ1-2
TGCAGTGCTGCCACTCTCCTTACCTACACCTTC
CSAATLLTYTF
>TRBV9|TRBD2|few|16|TRBJ2-2
TGTGCCAGCAGCGTTAAGAGCGGGAGTTCCCTTGGGGAGCTGTTTTTT
CASSVKSGSSLGELFF
>TRBV6-5|TRBD1|few|13|TRBJ2-3
TGTGCCAGCAGTTACAGACAGGGGCATACGCAGTATTTT
CASSYRQGHTQYF
>TRBV20-1|TRBD1|many|14|TRBJ2-4
TGCAGTGCTAGAGATTCGACAGGGAGAAACATTCAGTACTTC
CSARDSTGRNIQYF
>TRBV6-6|NA|NA|12|TRBJ1-5
TGTGCCAGCAGCTCAGAGGGATGGCCCCAGCATTTT
CASSSEGWPQHF
>TRBV20-1|TRBD2|few|13|TRBJ2-7
TGCAGTTTCGGAGCGGGGAGCTCCTACGAGCAGTACTTC
CSFGAGSSYEQYF
>TRBV9|TRBD1|few|15|TRBJ1-2
TGTGCCAGCAGCGTAGGCGGTCAGGGGGCCGGAGGCTACACCTTC
CASSVGGQGAGGYTF
>TRBV5-1|TRBD2|NA|17|TRBJ2-5
TGCGCCAGAAGTCGGACTAGCGGGAGGGAGTACCAAGAGACCCAGTACTTC
CARSRTSGREYQETQYF
>TRBV29-1|TRBD1|many|13|TRBJ2-1
TGCAGCGTCGCGGACAGGGCACAAAATGAGCAGTTCTTC
CSVADRAQNEQFF
>TRBV24-1|TRBD2|few|14|TRBJ2-1
TGTGCCACCAGTGATGGCGGGAGAATGAATGAGCAGTTCTTC
CATSDGGRMNEQFF
>TRBV2|NA|NA|17|TRBJ2-3
TGTGCCAGCAGTGAATTGGTAGGGACCACGGTCACAGATACGCAGTATTTT
CASSELVGTTVTDTQYF
>TRBV11-2|NA|NA|19|TRBJ2-2
TGTGCCAGCAGTTTGGGCCTTACTCGATTAAGTCCCAAAACCGGGGAGCTGTTTTTT
CASSLGLTRLSPKTGELFF
>TRBV12-3/TRBV12-4|NA|NA|14|TRBJ2-3
TGTGCCAGCAGTTTCCCGGGGGCCAGTGGCACGCAGTATTTT
CASSFPGASGTQYF
>TRBV29-1|NA|few|12|TRBJ2-5
TGCAGCGTTGGGTCCGGTGGGCACGAACTTTTCTTC
CSVGSGGHELFF
>TRBV12-3/TRBV12-4|NA|NA|12|TRBJ2-5
TGTGCCAGCAGTACTAGGCGAGAGACCCAGTACTTC
CASSTRRETQYF
>TRBV6-1|TRBD1|few|16|TRBJ2-3
TGTGCCAGCAGCCGGTGGACAGGAGTCCTTCCAGATACGCAGTATTTT
CASSRWTGVLPDTQYF
>TRBV15|TRBD2|NA|14|TRBJ2-3
TGTGCCACCAGCAACCTTGGACTAGCCGGTACGCAGTATTTT
CATSNLGLAGTQYF
>TRBV3-1|NA|NA|15|TRBJ1-4
TGTGCCAGCAGCCAAGTTCAGGGGTTCGGTGAAAAACTGTTTTTT
CASSQVQGFGEKLFF
>TRBV5-1|NA|few|15|TRBJ2-2
TGCGCCAGCAGCTTGTCACAGTCGAACACCGGGGAGCTGTTTTTT
CASSLSQSNTGELFF
>TRBV4-2|TRBD2|few|16|TRBJ2-4
TGTGCCAGCAGCCAAGACGGGAGGAACCCCAAAAACATTCAGTACTTC
CASSQDGRNPKNIQYF